The 24 T cell receptor beta chains given below trace back to one sample, sequenced in a study of blood T cells in healthy people across ages. The second PCR ran roughly 7 to 12 cycles with a sample-barcoded 5' primer and J-beta primers. MiXCR was run by TCRdb on the 5' RACE reads, yielding one entry per CDR3 protein. Of fewer than 2,000,000 distinct CDR3 sequences listed, about two fifths were seen once; the top ten hold roughly 23%. The specimen was blood. These receptors were obtained from a human donor in good health.

This chain joins TRBV20-1 and TRBJ2-5; either TRBD1 or TRBD2 may fit D (6 bases each). This CDR3 has 13 residues. V lost 7 bases and J 5 bases, leaving 17 bases between the germline ends. Germline CDR1 is DFQATT and CDR2 is SNEGSKA (reference sequence). The CDR3 DNA reads as TGCAGTGGGTCAAGGGGGGTACGGGAGACCCAGTACTTC. Encoded protein: CSGSRGVRETQYF.

The chain is built from TRBV6-2 or TRBV6-3 and TRBJ1-2; D perhaps matches TRBD1 (6 bases). Germline lookup yields CDR1 MNHEY and CDR2 SVGEGT. Trimming shortened V by 7 bases and J by 3 bases, and 15 bases separated the two germline ends. The CDR3 sequence is 14 residues long. The CDR3 is CASTHRDPYYGYTF. The CDR3 DNA reads TGTGCCAGCACCCACAGGGACCCGTACTATGGCTACACCTTC.

The gene calls are TRBV24-1 and TRBJ2-5; D not certain. V lost 9 bases and J lost 5, with 15 bases in between. The CDR3 sequence is 13 residues long. Germline CDR1 KGHDR, CDR2 SFDVKD. The CDR3 DNA sequence: TGTGCCACCGAGAGTGGGCCCGGTGAGACCCAGTACTTC. It codes for CATESGPGETQYF.

This clonotype was detected once. This chain links TRBV28 with TRBJ2-3; D call uncertain. CDR3 size: 13 residues. Trimming stripped 9 bases from V and 1 base from J, with 11 bases between. CDR1 is MDHEN and CDR2 is SYDVKM in the germline V gene. CDR3 sequence: CASNPSGTDTQYF. As DNA, the CDR3 is TGTGCCAGTAACCCATCCGGCACAGATACGCAGTATTTT.

The chain couples TRBV12-3 or TRBV12-4 to TRBJ1-4; D is undetermined. V lost 2 bases and J lost 3, with 13 bases in between. This CDR3 spans 16 amino acids. The CDR3 is CASSLNPADPNEKLFF. The CDR3 DNA reads as TGTGCCAGCAGTTTAAATCCGGCAGATCCTAATGAAAAACTGTTTTTT.

In its sample, this clonotype was seen many times. The CDR3: CASSYDRGDTYEQYF. Here the CDR3 DNA reads TGTGCCAGCAGTTACGACAGGGGGGACACCTACGAGCAGTACTTC. The V and J genes are TRBV6-2 or TRBV6-3 and TRBJ2-7; 9 bases agree with TRBD1. The CDR3 contains 15 residues. Germline V lookup: CDR1 MNHEY, CDR2 SVGEGT. The ends lost 2 bases at V and 2 bases at J; junction bases unmatched: 4.

The V gene is TRBV5-6, the J gene TRBJ1-4, with D perhaps matching TRBD1 (6 bases). In germline, CDR1 is SGHDT, CDR2 YYEEEE. Trimming left V 0 bases short and J 8 bases short, with 14 bases between. There are 15 residues in the CDR3. The CDR3 nucleotides are TGTGCCAGCAGCTTGGCGTCGGGACACAGGGAAAAACTGTTTTTT. This gives the protein CASSLASGHREKLFF.

The V gene is TRBV19, the J gene TRBJ1-2, with 8 bases aligning to TRBD1. This CDR3 is built from 15 residues. Trimming cost V 4 bases and J 3 bases; bases outside gene matches: 7. Germline CDR1 LNHDA, CDR2 SQIVND (reference sequence). The CDR3 spells CASSKNRGTDYGYTF. The CDR3 nucleotides are TGTGCCAGTAGTAAAAACAGGGGGACGGACTATGGCTACACCTTC.

This clonotype has a handful of counts. J is TRBJ2-5 and V is TRBV6-5, with TRBD1 identical over 8 bases. The CDR3 sequence is 16 residues long. With 0 bases clipped from V and 1 base from J, the junction kept 4 bases outside the gene matches. Germline-derived CDR1 and CDR2 are MNHEY and SVGAGI. In DNA form, the CDR3 reads TGTGCCAGCAGTTACTCGGGGACAGGCCCCCAAGAGACCCAGTACTTC. This translates into CASSYSGTGPQETQYF.

This sequence joins TRBV2 and TRBJ1-1; 8 bases fit TRBD1. CDR3 size: 13 residues. The junction had 5 bases not matched to a gene; V was cut back by 7 bases and J by 4 bases. Germline CDR1 reads SNHLY; CDR2 reads FYNNEI. The CDR3 region has the DNA TGTGCCAGCACAGGGGGCGCAGGCACTGAAGCTTTCTTT. Its protein product is CASTGGAGTEAFF.

Details on this clonotype: Just one base apart from a much larger clone, this may be a read error. The chain carries TRBV4-1 and TRBJ2-7; the D gene is possibly TRBD2 (6 bases). The CDR3 loop spans 13 amino acids. The ends were cut back, 1 base at V and 8 bases at J, with 12 bases in the middle. The V gene's germline CDR1 is MGHRA and CDR2 YSYEKL. The CDR3 coding sequence is TGCGCCAGCAGCCAAGTAGGGACTTACAAGCAGTACTTC. It codes for CASSQVGTYKQYF.

This chain uses TRBV6-6 with TRBJ2-1; no definite D call. Germline V CDR1 and CDR2: MNHNY, SVGAGI (reference sequence). The CDR3 is 13 residues long. Trimming shortened V by 2 bases and J by 5 bases, and 7 bases separated the two germline ends. CDR3 DNA sequence: TGTGCCAGCAGTTACGCCAGACACAATGAGCAGTTCTTC. Residues: CASSYARHNEQFF.

Concerning this clonotype: A read error may produce the germline difference seen at one junction end. The chain employs TRBV5-1 and TRBJ2-5; 9 bases match TRBD2. Per the germline V gene, CDR1 is SGHRS and CDR2 is YFSETQ. CDR3 size: 15 residues. The CDR3 protein is CASSLGASGEEAQYF. CDR3 nucleotides: TGCGCCAGCAGCTTGGGTGCTAGCGGGGAAGAGGCCCAGTACTTC.

The CDR3 nucleotides are TGTGCCAGCAGCCAACCGGAAACAGGGGTTGTTGAGCAGTTCTTC. This translates into CASSQPETGVVEQFF. The chain links TRBV7-8 to TRBJ2-1; 7 bases map to TRBD1. The CDR3 contains 15 residues. Germline CDR1 and CDR2: SGHVS and FQNEAQ. J gave up 9 bases and V 5 bases, and 13 bases lay outside the gene matches.

This clonotype was counted a few times. The V and J genes are TRBV5-5 and TRBJ1-2; 9 bases map to TRBD1. CDR1 is SGHKS, CDR2 YYEKEE, per germline (reference sequence). This CDR3 is 17 amino acids long. V shed 1 base and J 2 bases; nucleotides not matched to a gene: 9. CDR3 amino acids: CASSLRTGQGNNYGYTF. CDR3 DNA: TGTGCCAGCAGCTTGAGGACGGGACAGGGAAACAACTATGGCTACACCTTC.

The count of this clonotype is one. The V gene is TRBV20-1, the J gene TRBJ1-2; tentatively, D is TRBD1 (5 bases). The germline V gene has CDR1 DFQATT and CDR2 SNEGSKA (reference sequence). The CDR3 contains 14 residues. V lost 0 bases, J lost 8 bases, and 16 bases lay in between. In DNA, the CDR3 is TGCAGTGCTAGAGATGCCCAGGCCTGGGGGGGCTACACCTTC. This codes for CSARDAQAWGGYTF.

The chain is built from TRBV4-3 and TRBJ2-7; D remains unclear. Trimming pared 0 bases from V and 2 bases from J, leaving 17 bases between. The CDR3 sequence is 17 residues long. CDR1 is LGHNA and CDR2 is YSLEER in the germline V gene. CDR3 bases: TGCGCCAGCAGCCAAGATTTTACGGCCTATGGAACCTACGAGCAGTACTTC. Translation gives CASSQDFTAYGTYEQYF.

This clonotype has more than one count but fewer than ten. The rearrangement uses TRBV6-2 or TRBV6-3 and TRBJ2-1; 8 positions match TRBD1. Trimming cost V 5 bases and J 8 bases; bases outside gene matches: 8. CDR3 length: 14 amino acids. Germline assignment: CDR1 MNHEY and CDR2 SVGEGT. The CDR3 coding sequence is TGTGCCAGCAGTCGGACAGGGTCCCCCCATGAGCAGTTCTTC. This gives the protein CASSRTGSPHEQFF.

CDR3 sequence reads: CASSSNRGPGNTIYF. In DNA, the CDR3 is TGCGCCAGCAGCTCCAACAGGGGTCCCGGAAACACCATATATTTT. V usage is TRBV5-1 and J usage is TRBJ1-3; 7 nucleotides line up with TRBD1. The germline V gene has CDR1 SGHRS and CDR2 YFSETQ. The CDR3 sequence is 15 residues long. Losses at the gene ends were 3 bases for V and 4 bases for J; bases not matched to a gene: 7.

A few counts support this clonotype. The rearrangement uses TRBV10-3 and TRBJ2-3; TRBD1 matches 7 bases. With 4 bases clipped from V and 0 bases from J, the junction kept 7 bases outside the gene matches. Germline CDR1 is ENHRY and CDR2 is SYGVKD. This CDR3 has 16 residues. CDR3: CAISVSRQGSTDTQYF. In nucleotides, the CDR3 is TGTGCCATCAGTGTTTCTCGACAGGGAAGCACAGATACGCAGTATTTT.

The chain employs TRBV6-5 and TRBJ1-1; no firm D call. The germline V gene has CDR1 MNHEY and CDR2 SVGAGI. With 9 bases removed from V and 0 bases from J, the gap between germline ends came to 17 bases. This CDR3 contains 15 residues. CDR3 amino acids: CASNRRVSMNTEAFF. In nucleotides, the CDR3 is TGTGCCAGTAATAGGAGGGTGAGCATGAACACTGAAGCTTTCTTT.

This rearrangement joins TRBV28 to TRBJ1-1; 8 bases match TRBD1. Germline CDR1 MDHEN, CDR2 SYDVKM. V gave up 5 bases and J gave up 4 bases; unmatched junction bases: 6. The CDR3 is 14 amino acids. CDR3 amino acids: CASSGRGRITEAFF. The CDR3 DNA reads as TGTGCCAGCAGTGGCAGGGGGCGTATCACTGAAGCTTTCTTT.

The CDR3 loop reads CASSQLGVEETQYF. The DNA for the CDR3 is TGCGCCAGCAGCCAATTGGGGGTCGAAGAGACCCAGTACTTC. The gene calls are TRBV4-1 and TRBJ2-5, with D perhaps given as TRBD1 or TRBD2 (5 bases each). The CDR3 totals 14 residues. Germline V CDR1 and CDR2: MGHRA, YSYEKL. V was clipped by 2 bases and J by 3 bases, with 10 bases between them.

The chain has TRBV20-1 and TRBJ2-1, with 12 bases aligning to TRBD2. The germline gives CDR1 DFQATT, CDR2 SNEGSKA (reference sequence). V lost 5 bases and J lost 7; bases outside the gene matches: 9. The CDR3 runs to 15 residues. The chain's CDR3 is CSAAPLAGGRNEQFF. DNA for the CDR3: TGCAGTGCTGCCCCGCTAGCGGGGGGGCGGAATGAGCAGTTCTTC.